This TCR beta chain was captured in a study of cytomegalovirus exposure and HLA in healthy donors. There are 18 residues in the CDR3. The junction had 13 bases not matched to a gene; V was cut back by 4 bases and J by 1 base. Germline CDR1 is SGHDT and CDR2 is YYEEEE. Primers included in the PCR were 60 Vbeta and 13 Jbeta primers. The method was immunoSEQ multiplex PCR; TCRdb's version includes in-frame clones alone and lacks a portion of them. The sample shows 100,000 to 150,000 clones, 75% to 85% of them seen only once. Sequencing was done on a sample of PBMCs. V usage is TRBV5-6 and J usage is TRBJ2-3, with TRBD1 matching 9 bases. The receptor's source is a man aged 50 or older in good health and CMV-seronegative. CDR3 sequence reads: CASSDGTGYVFGTDTQYF. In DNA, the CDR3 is TGTGCCAGCAGCGACGGGACAGGGTACGTCTTTGGCACAGATACGCAGTATTTT.